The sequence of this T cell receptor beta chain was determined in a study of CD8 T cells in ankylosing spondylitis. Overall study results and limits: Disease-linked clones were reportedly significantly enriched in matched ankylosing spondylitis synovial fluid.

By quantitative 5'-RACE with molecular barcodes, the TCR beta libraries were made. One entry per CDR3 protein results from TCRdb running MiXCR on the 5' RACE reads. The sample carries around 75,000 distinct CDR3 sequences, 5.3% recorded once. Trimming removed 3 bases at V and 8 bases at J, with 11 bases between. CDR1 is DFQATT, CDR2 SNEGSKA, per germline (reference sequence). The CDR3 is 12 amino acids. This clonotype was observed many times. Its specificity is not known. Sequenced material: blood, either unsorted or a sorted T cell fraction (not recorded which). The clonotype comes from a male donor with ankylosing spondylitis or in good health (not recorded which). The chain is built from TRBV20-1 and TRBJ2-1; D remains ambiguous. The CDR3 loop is CSASPGLDEQFF. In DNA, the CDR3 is TGCAGTGCTAGCCCTGGGCTCGATGAGCAGTTCTTC.